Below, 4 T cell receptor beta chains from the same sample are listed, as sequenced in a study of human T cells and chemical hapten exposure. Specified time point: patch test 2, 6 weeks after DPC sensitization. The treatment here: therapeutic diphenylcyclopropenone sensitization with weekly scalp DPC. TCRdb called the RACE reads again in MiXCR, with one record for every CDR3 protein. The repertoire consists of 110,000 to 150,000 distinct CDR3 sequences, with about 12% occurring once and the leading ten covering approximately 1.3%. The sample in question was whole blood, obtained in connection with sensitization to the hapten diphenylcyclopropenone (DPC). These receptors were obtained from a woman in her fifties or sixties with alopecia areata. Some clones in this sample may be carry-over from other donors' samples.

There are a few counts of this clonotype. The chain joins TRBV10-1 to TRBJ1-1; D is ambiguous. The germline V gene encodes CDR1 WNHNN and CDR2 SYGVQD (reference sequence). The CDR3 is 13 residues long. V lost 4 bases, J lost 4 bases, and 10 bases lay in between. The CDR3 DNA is TGCGCCAGCAGTGCCCGCGGACCCACTGAAGCTTTCTTT. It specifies CASSARGPTEAFF.

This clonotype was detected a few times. CDR3 in DNA: TGTGCCAGCATTAAAAGGGGGGGCGGGCAGCCCCAGCATTTT. Protein sequence: CASIKRGGGQPQHF. The rearrangement uses TRBV28 and TRBJ1-5; possible D gene TRBD1, 6 bases. Trimming cost V 7 bases and J 7 bases, with 17 bases left between them. The length of the CDR3 is 14 residues. Germline V gene sequence: CDR1 MDHEN, CDR2 SYDVKM.

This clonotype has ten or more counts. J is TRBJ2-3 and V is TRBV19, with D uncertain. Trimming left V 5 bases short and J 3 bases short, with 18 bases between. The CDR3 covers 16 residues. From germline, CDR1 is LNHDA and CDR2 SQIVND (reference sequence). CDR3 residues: CASSPGPSTGTDTQYF. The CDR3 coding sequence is TGTGCCAGTAGTCCCGGCCCATCTACTGGGACAGATACGCAGTATTTT. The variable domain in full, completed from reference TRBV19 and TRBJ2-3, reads DGGITQSPKYLFRKEGQNVTLSCEQNLNHDAMYWYRQDPGQGLRLIYYSQIVNDFQKGDIAEGYSVSREKKESFPLTVTSAQKNPTAFYLCASSPGPSTGTDTQYFGPGTRLTVL.

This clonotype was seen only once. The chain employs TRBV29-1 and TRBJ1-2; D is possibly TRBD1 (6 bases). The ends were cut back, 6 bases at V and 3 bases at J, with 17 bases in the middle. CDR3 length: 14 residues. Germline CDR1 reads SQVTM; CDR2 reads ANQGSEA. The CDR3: CSVRGGARDYGYTF. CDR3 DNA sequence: TGCAGCGTCCGAGGGGGGGCGCGAGACTATGGCTACACCTTC.